These T cell receptor beta chains were read from a single sample in a study of T cells after yellow fever vaccination. MiXCR, applied by TCRdb to the 5' RACE reads, yields one record per CDR3 protein. The sample has 250,000 to 400,000 distinct CDR3 sequences, approximately 4% seen once. The specimen was PBMCs, collected 5 days after the yellow fever booster vaccination. These receptors were collected from a man between 18 and 35 years old who received the YFV17D yellow fever vaccine. CDR3s include the opening cysteine and the closing phenylalanine or tryptophan. The D gene is left open where the match is weak. The size entry is marked missing in some rows and otherwise reads once, few, many or a size class.

j_call	v_call	clone_size	d_call	cdr3_aa	cdr3_nt
TRBJ2-5	TRBV18	few	.	CASSLKGLAKETQYF	TGTGCCAGCTCACTAAAGGGGCTAGCGAAAGAGACCCAGTACTTC
TRBJ2-1	TRBV7-2	many	TRBD2	CASSRGLVGYNEQFF	TGTGCCAGCAGCCGGGGACTAGTTGGCTACAATGAGCAGTTCTTC
TRBJ1-2	TRBV7-9	few	.	CASSLTGGFGYTF	TGTGCCAGCAGTCTAACGGGGGGGTTCGGCTACACCTTC
TRBJ1-1	TRBV12-3/TRBV12-4	few	TRBD1	CASSDRTGGEAFF	TGTGCCAGCAGTGATCGGACAGGAGGGGAAGCTTTCTTT
TRBJ2-2	TRBV20-1	few	TRBD1	CSAREIAGTGGPGELFF	TGCAGTGCTAGAGAAATCGCCGGGACAGGGGGCCCCGGGGAGCTGTTTTTT
TRBJ1-5	TRBV25-1	.	.	CASSEDTGGRSNQPQHF	TGTGCCAGCAGTGAGGACACCGGGGGGCGAAGCAATCAGCCCCAGCATTTT
TRBJ1-3	TRBV5-1	few	.	CASSLGVPGNTIYF	TGCGCCAGCAGCTTGGGGGTCCCTGGAAACACCATATATTTT
TRBJ2-3	TRBV2	many	.	CASSEAPDTQYF	TGTGCCAGCAGTGAAGCCCCAGATACGCAGTATTTT
TRBJ1-3	TRBV18	many	.	CASSPRNRVDGNTIYF	TGTGCCAGCTCACCTCGGAACAGGGTAGACGGAAACACCATATATTTT
TRBJ2-3	TRBV5-1	.	TRBD1	CASSPPGQAGNTQYF	TGCGCCAGCAGCCCCCCGGGACAGGCCGGGAATACGCAGTATTTT
TRBJ1-1	TRBV4-3	many	.	CASSQGPEAFF	TGCGCCAGCAGCCAAGGTCCTGAAGCTTTCTTT
TRBJ1-2	TRBV7-9	few	.	CASGENNYGYTF	TGTGCCAGCGGGGAGAACAACTATGGCTACACCTTC
TRBJ1-5	TRBV20-1	many	.	CSASPRERNQPQHF	TGCAGTGCTAGTCCCCGTGAGCGCAATCAGCCCCAGCATTTT
TRBJ1-5	TRBV6-2/TRBV6-3	few	.	CASRISGVYSNQPQHF	TGTGCCAGCCGGATCTCGGGGGTGTATAGCAATCAGCCCCAGCATTTT
TRBJ1-2	TRBV24-1	many	.	CATSDMRDGYTF	TGTGCCACCAGTGATATGCGAGATGGCTACACCTTC
TRBJ2-7	TRBV25-1	few	.	CASGQYEQYF	TGTGCCAGCGGTCAGTACGAGCAGTACTTC
TRBJ1-6	TRBV7-2	few	TRBD1	CASSFQDRGGSPLHF	TGTGCCAGCAGCTTTCAAGACAGGGGAGGTTCACCCCTCCACTTT
TRBJ2-4	TRBV6-5	many	.	CASSYNRRGRNIQYF	TGTGCCAGCAGTTACAATAGAAGGGGGAGGAACATTCAGTACTTC
TRBJ1-2	TRBV7-2	.	.	CASSLMAYGYTF	TGTGCCAGCAGCTTAATGGCGTATGGCTACACCTTC
TRBJ1-5	TRBV12-3/TRBV12-4	.	.	CASSYRERVRPMTQPQHF	TGTGCCAGCAGTTACAGGGAGAGGGTTAGGCCTATGACTCAGCCCCAGCATTTT
TRBJ1-2	TRBV7-2	.	.	CASSLAARSGHGYTF	TGTGCCAGCAGCTTAGCGGCCAGGAGCGGGCATGGCTACACCTTC
TRBJ1-1	TRBV9	.	TRBD1	CASSGQGVRTEAFF	TGTGCCAGCAGTGGACAGGGGGTTAGGACTGAAGCTTTCTTT
TRBJ2-3	TRBV5-1	few	TRBD2	CASSLAVGVRSGRASHTDTQYF	TGCGCCAGCAGCTTGGCGGTAGGGGTGAGGAGCGGGAGAGCCTCACACACAGATACGCAGTATTTT
TRBJ1-2	TRBV12-3/TRBV12-4	few	.	CASSPTGSPIGYTF	TGTGCCAGCAGTCCCACGGGCAGCCCAATCGGCTACACCTTC
TRBJ2-6	TRBV2	many	TRBD1	CARQGGGANVLTF	TGTGCCAGACAGGGGGGCGGGGCCAACGTCCTGACTTTC
TRBJ1-5	TRBV12-3/TRBV12-4	.	.	CASRHGPQRPQHF	TGTGCCAGCAGACATGGACCGCAACGGCCCCAGCATTTT
TRBJ2-3	TRBV11-2	few	.	CASSLGTAQYF	TGTGCCAGCAGCTTAGGTACGGCGCAGTATTTT
TRBJ2-2	TRBV4-3	many	TRBD1	CASSQGLGDSLNTGELFF	TGCGCCAGCAGCCAAGGTCTCGGGGACAGTCTAAACACCGGGGAGCTGTTTTTT
TRBJ2-1	TRBV10-3	.	TRBD2	CAINLAGGDEQFF	TGTGCCATCAATCTAGCGGGGGGGGATGAGCAGTTCTTC
TRBJ1-2	TRBV7-2	many	.	CASSLSRAMGYGYTF	TGTGCCAGCAGCTTATCAAGGGCAATGGGGTATGGCTACACCTTC
TRBJ2-5	TRBV5-1	.	.	CASSFGYRETQYF	TGCGCCAGCAGCTTTGGGTATCGGGAGACCCAGTACTTC
TRBJ2-1	TRBV5-1	many	.	CASSLSGRLYNEQFF	TGCGCCAGCAGCTTGAGCGGCAGACTTTACAATGAGCAGTTCTTC
TRBJ2-2	TRBV7-9	few	.	CASQTQGFGGSKDTGELFF	TGTGCCAGCCAAACCCAGGGGTTCGGGGGTTCGAAGGACACCGGGGAGCTGTTTTTT
TRBJ1-6	TRBV5-1	.	.	CASSREASSSYNSPLHF	TGCGCCAGCAGCAGGGAGGCGTCGAGCTCCTATAATTCACCCCTCCACTTT
TRBJ2-1	TRBV12-3/TRBV12-4	few	TRBD2	CASSLVGLAGDNEQFF	TGTGCCAGCAGTTTAGTGGGACTAGCGGGGGACAATGAGCAGTTCTTC
TRBJ2-2	TRBV5-1	.	.	CASSLAAATGPGELFF	TGCGCCAGCAGCTTGGCCGCCGCGACGGGGCCCGGGGAGCTGTTTTTT
TRBJ1-5	TRBV12-3/TRBV12-4	.	.	CASSLFLGFNQPQHF	TGTGCCAGCAGTTTATTTCTGGGGTTCAATCAGCCCCAGCATTTT
TRBJ2-5	TRBV21-1	.	.	CASSDKPMEVRETQYF	TGTGCCAGCAGCGACAAACCGATGGAGGTCCGGGAGACCCAGTACTTC
TRBJ1-1	TRBV9	.	.	CASSVEENTEAFF	TGTGCCAGCAGCGTAGAGGAGAACACTGAAGCTTTCTTT
TRBJ1-4	TRBV4-1	.	.	CASSQPASAGKLFF	TGCGCCAGCAGCCAACCCGCTTCGGCTGGAAAACTGTTTTTT
TRBJ1-1	TRBV4-1	few	TRBD1	CASSHSGTGDTEAFF	TGCGCCAGCAGCCACTCCGGGACAGGGGACACTGAAGCTTTCTTT
TRBJ2-7	TRBV12-3/TRBV12-4	.	TRBD2	CASSLRGGYSYEQYF	TGTGCCAGCAGTTTACGCGGGGGGTACTCCTACGAGCAGTACTTC
TRBJ1-1	TRBV24-1	few	TRBD1	CATRGQGETEAFF	TGTGCCACCAGAGGACAGGGCGAAACTGAAGCTTTCTTT
TRBJ1-2	TRBV14	.	.	CASSQDLGITRYYGYTF	TGTGCCAGCAGCCAAGATCTGGGCATCACTAGATACTATGGCTACACCTTC
TRBJ2-5	TRBV4-1	few	.	CASSQEGSRLPQETQYF	TGCGCCAGCAGCCAAGAGGGCTCTCGTTTGCCCCAAGAGACCCAGTACTTC